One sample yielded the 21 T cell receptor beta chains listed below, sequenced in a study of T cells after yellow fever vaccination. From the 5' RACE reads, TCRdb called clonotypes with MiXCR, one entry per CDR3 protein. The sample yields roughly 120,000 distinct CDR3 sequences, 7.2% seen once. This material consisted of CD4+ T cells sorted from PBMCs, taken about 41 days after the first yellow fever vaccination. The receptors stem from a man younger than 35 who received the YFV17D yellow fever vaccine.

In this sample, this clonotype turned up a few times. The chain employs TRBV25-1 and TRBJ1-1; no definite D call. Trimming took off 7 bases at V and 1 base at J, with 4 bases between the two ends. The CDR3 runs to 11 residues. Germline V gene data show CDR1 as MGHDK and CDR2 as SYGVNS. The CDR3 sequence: CASKGNTEAFF. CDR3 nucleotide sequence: TGTGCCAGCAAGGGGAACACTGAAGCTTTCTTT.

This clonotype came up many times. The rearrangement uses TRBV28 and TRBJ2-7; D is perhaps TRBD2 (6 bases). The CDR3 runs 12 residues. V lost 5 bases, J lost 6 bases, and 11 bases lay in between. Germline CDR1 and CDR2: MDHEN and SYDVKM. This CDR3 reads CASSPPRGEQYV. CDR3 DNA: TGTGCCAGCAGTCCACCGCGGGGCGAGCAGTACGTC.

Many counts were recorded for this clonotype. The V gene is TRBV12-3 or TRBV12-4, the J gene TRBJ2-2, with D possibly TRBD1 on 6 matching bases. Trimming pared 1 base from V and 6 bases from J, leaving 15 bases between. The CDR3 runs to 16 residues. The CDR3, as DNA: TGTGCCAGCAGTTTAGACAGGGCCGTGAAGTCCGGGGAGCTGTTTTTT. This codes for CASSLDRAVKSGELFF.

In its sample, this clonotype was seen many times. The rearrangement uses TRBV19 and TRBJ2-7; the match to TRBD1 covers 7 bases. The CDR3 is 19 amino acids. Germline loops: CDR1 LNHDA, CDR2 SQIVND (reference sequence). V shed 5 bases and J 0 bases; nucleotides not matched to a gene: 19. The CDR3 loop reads CASSPRGQANLRSSYEQYF. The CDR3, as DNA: TGTGCCAGTAGTCCCCGCGGACAGGCCAATTTGCGGAGCTCCTACGAGCAGTACTTC.

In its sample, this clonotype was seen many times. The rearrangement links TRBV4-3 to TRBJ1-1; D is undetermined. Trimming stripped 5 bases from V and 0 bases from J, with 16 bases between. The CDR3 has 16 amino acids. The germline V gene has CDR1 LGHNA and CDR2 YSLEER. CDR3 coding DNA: TGCGCCAGCAGCACCCTGGGCCCCAGGATGAACACTGAAGCTTTCTTT. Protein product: CASSTLGPRMNTEAFF.

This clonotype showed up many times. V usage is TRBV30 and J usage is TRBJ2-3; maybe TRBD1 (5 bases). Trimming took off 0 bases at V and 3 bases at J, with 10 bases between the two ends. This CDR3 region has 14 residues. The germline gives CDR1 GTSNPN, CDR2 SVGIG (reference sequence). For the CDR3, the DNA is TGTGCCTGGAGTGTAGGGGCGAAGACAGATACGCAGTATTTT. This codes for CAWSVGAKTDTQYF.

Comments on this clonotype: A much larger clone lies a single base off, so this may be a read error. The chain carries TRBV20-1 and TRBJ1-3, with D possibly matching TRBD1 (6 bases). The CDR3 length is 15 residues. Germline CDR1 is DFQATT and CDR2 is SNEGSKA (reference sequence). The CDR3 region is CSARERTASANTIYF. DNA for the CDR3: TGCAGTGCTAGAGAAAGGACAGCCTCTGCAAACACCATATATTTT.

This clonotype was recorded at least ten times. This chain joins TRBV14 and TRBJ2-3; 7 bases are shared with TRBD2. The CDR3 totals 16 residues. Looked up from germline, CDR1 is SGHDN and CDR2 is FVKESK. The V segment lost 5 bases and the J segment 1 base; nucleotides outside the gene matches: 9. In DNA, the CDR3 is TGTGCCAGCAGCAAGGATCCGGGACTACGCACAGATACGCAGTATTTT. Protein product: CASSKDPGLRTDTQYF.

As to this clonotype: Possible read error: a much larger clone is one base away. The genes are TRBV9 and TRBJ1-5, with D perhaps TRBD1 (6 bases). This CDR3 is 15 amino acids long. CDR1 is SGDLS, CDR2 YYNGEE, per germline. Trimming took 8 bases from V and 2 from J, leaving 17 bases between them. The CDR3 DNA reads TGTGCCAGAGGGAAAGGGGGGGTGGGCAATCAGCCCCAGCATTTT. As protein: CARGKGGVGNQPQHF.

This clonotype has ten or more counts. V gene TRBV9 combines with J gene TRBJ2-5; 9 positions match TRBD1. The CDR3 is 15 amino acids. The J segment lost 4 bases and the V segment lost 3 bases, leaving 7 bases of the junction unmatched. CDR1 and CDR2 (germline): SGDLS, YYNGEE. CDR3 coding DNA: TGTGCCAGCAGCGATCCCGGGACAGGGCGAGAGACCCAGTACTTC. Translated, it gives CASSDPGTGRETQYF.

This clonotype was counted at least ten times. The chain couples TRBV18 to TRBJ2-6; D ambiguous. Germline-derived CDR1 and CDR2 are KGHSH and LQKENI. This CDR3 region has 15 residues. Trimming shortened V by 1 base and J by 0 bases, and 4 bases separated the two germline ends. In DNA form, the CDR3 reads TGTGCCAGCTCACCACTGGACTCTGGGGCCAACGTCCTGACTTTC. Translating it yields CASSPLDSGANVLTF.

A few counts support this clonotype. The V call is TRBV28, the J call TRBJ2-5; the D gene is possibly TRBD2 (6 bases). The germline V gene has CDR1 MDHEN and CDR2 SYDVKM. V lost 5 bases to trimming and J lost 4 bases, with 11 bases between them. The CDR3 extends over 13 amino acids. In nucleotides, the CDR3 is TGTGCCAGCAGTACCCCAGCGGGAGAGACCCAGTACTTC. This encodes CASSTPAGETQYF.

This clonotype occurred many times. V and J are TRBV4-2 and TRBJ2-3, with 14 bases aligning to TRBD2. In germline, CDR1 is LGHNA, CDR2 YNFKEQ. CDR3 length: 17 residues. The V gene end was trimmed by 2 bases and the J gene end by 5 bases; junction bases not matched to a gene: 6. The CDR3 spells CASSQSGLAGGGDTQYF. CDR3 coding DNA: TGTGCCAGCAGCCAATCCGGACTAGCGGGGGGCGGAGATACGCAGTATTTT.

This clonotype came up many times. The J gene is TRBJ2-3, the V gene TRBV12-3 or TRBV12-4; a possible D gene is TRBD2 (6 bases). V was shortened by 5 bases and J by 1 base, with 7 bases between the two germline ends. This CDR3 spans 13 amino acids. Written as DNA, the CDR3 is TGTGCCAGCAGTCCTAGCGGCACAGATACGCAGTATTTT. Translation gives CASSPSGTDTQYF.

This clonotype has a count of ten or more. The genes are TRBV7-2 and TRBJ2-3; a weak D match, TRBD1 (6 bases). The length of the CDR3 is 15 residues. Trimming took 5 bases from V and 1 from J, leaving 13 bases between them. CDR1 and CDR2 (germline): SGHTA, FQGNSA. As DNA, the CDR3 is TGTGCCAGCAGCCTACAGGGCTCTGGCACAGATACGCAGTATTTT. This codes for CASSLQGSGTDTQYF. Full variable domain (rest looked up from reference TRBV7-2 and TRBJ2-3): GAGVSQSPSNKVTEKGKDVELRCDPISGHTALYWYRQSLGQGLEFLIYFQGNSAPDKSGLPSDRFSAERTGGSVSTLTIQRTQQEDSAVYLCASSLQGSGTDTQYFGPGTRLTVL.

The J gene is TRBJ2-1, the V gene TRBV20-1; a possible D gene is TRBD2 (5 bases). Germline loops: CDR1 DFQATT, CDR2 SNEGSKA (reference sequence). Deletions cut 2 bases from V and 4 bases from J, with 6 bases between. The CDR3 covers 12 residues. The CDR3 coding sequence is TGCAGTGCTAGAAGACTATACAATGAGCAGTTCTTC. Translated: CSARRLYNEQFF.

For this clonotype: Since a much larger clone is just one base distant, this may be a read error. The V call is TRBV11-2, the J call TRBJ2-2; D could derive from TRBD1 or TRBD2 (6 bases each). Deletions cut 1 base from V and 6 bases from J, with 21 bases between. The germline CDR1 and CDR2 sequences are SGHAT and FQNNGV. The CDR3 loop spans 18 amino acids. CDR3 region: CASSLVGGYIFAAGELFF. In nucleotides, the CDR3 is TGTGCCAGCAGCTTAGTGGGGGGCTATATCTTCGCAGCCGGGGAGCTGTTTTTT.

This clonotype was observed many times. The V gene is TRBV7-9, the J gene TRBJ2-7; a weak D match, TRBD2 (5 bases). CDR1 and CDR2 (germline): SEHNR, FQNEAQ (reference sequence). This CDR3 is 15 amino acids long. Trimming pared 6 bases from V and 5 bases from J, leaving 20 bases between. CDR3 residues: CASSPGSKSAHEQYF. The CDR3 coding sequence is TGTGCCAGCAGTCCGGGGTCGAAGTCGGCCCACGAGCAGTACTTC.

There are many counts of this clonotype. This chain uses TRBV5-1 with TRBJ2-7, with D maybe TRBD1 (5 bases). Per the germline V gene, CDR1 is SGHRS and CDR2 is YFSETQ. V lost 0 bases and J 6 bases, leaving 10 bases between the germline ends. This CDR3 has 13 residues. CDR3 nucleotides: TGCGCCAGCAGCTTGGGACAGCAGCCCGAGCAGTACTTC. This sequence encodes CASSLGQQPEQYF.

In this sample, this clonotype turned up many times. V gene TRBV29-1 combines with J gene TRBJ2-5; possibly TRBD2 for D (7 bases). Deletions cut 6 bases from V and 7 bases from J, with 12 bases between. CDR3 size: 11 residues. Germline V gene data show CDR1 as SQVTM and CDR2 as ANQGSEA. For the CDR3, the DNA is TGCAGCGTCAGAGGGGGGGGGACCCAGTACTTC. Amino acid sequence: CSVRGGGTQYF.

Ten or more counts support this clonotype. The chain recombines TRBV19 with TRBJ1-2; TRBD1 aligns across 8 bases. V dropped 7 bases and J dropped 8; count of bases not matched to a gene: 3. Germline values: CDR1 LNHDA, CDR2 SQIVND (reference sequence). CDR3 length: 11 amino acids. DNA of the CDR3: TGTGCCAGTACCGGGGACAGGGGCTACACCTTC. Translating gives CASTGDRGYTF.